The clone carrying this T cell receptor (beta chain) was seen only a few times. Its antigen remains unidentified. The data were taken from a study of T-cell memory formation after mild COVID-19. TCRdb reanalysed the 5' RACE reads using MiXCR and keeps one entry per CDR3 protein. The table shows roughly 260,000 distinct CDR3 sequences, with over 15% occurring only once. CDR3 size: 15 residues. V was trimmed by 0 bases and J by 4 bases, leaving 11 bases between them. Germline CDR1 is SGDLS and CDR2 is YYNGEE. Overall study findings and caveats: Contracting CD4+ clones sat mainly in CM and EM; CD8+ in EMRA.

The chain has TRBV9 and TRBJ2-1; D not certain. The specimen was PBMCs or a T cell subset sorted from them (not recorded which). This TCR was sampled from a man in his late teens or twenties who had mild COVID-19 (a few samples of this study predate the infection). Cell type and time point are not known. CDR3 bases: TGTGCCAGCAGCGTAGGGGGTAACACTTACAATGAGCAGTTCTTC. Its translation: CASSVGGNTYNEQFF.